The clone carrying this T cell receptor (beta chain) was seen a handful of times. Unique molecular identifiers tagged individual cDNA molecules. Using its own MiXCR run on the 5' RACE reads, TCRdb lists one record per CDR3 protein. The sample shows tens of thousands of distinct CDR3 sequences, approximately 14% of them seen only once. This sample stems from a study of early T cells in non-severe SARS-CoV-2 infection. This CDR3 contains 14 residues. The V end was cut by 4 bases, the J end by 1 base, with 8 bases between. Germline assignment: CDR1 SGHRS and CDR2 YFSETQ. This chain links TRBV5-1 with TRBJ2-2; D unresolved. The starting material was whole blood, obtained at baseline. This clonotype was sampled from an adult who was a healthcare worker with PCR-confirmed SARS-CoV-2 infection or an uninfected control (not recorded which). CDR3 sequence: CASSPDQNTGELFF. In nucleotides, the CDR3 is TGCGCCAGCAGCCCGGACCAGAACACCGGGGAGCTGTTTTTT. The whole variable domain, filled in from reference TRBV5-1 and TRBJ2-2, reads KAGVTQTPRYLIKTRGQQVTLSCSPISGHRSVSWYQQTPGQGLQFLFEYFSETQRNKGNFPGRFSGRQFSNSRSEMNVSTLELGDSALYLCASSPDQNTGELFFGEGSRLTVL.